Below, one TCR beta chain is given with its context. Attachment of unique molecular identifiers was made to individual cDNA molecules. TCRdb analysed the 5' RACE reads with MiXCR anew, one entry per CDR3 protein. The sample comprises about 83,000 distinct CDR3 sequences, 10% of which are singletons, and 8% to 10% rests with the top ten. These data are taken from a study of early T cells in non-severe SARS-CoV-2 infection. Turning to the study itself: Unpaired chains resulted from sequencing bulk RNA of unsorted whole blood.

V lost 6 bases to trimming and J lost 6 bases, with 13 bases between them. The germline gives CDR1 SGHRS, CDR2 YFSETQ. This CDR3 comprises 13 residues. The material sequenced was whole blood, taken at baseline. The chain uses TRBV5-1 and TRBJ2-4; TRBD2 might be the D (6 bases). This TCR derives from an adult who was a healthcare worker with PCR-confirmed SARS-CoV-2 infection or an uninfected control (not recorded which). CDR3 bases: TGCGCCAGCACTACGGGAGTCGGAAACATTCAGTACTTC. This encodes CASTTGVGNIQYF.